Each of the 17 T cell receptor beta chains below was sequenced from the same sample in a study of T-cell memory formation after mild COVID-19. TCRdb re-derived calls from the 5' RACE reads in MiXCR, one entry per CDR3 protein. Seen here are hundreds of thousands of distinct CDR3 sequences, about a sixth observed once, and the top ten hold around 12%. The sequencing input was PBMCs or a T cell subset sorted from them (not recorded which). These receptors all come from an adult woman who had mild COVID-19 (a few samples of this study predate the infection). Cell type and time point are not known.

The V call is TRBV30, the J call TRBJ2-7, with unresolved D. Per germline, CDR1 GTSNPN and CDR2 SVGIG (reference sequence). This CDR3 comprises 11 residues. The V end lost 1 base, the J end lost 6 bases, and 7 bases lay between the germline ends. The CDR3 DNA sequence: TGTGCCTGGAGTGAGTCTGGCGAGCAGTACTTC. Its translation is CAWSESGEQYF.

This chain joins TRBV5-1 and TRBJ2-7; the D gene is possibly TRBD2 (5 bases). Germline V CDR1 and CDR2: SGHRS, YFSETQ. Trimming removed 4 bases at V and 3 bases at J, with 14 bases between. The CDR3 is 14 amino acids. The CDR3 here is CASSPGPAGYEQYF. CDR3 coding DNA: TGCGCCAGCAGCCCTGGTCCGGCGGGCTACGAGCAGTACTTC.

A few counts support this clonotype. The chain links TRBV9 to TRBJ2-1; possibly TRBD2 for D (5 bases). The CDR3 is 16 amino acids. The germline V and J ends were trimmed by 4 bases and 0 bases, with 14 bases remaining between them. From germline, CDR1 is SGDLS and CDR2 YYNGEE. In DNA form, the CDR3 reads TGTGCCAGCAGCCCGGAGGAGATTAGCTCCTACAATGAGCAGTTCTTC. As protein: CASSPEEISSYNEQFF.

This clonotype was counted between two and nine times. The CDR3 coding sequence is TGTGCCAGCAGTTACGGCGGGGGGCCCTACAATGAGCAGTTCTTC. Translating it yields CASSYGGGPYNEQFF. The chain combines TRBV6-7 with TRBJ2-1; TRBD2 agrees at 8 bases. TRBV6-7 is noted as an ORF with a role that remains uncertain. With 2 bases clipped from V and 2 bases from J, the junction kept 2 bases outside the gene matches. The CDR3 runs to 15 residues.

This clonotype occurred many times. The genes are TRBV5-1 and TRBJ2-2, with D possibly being TRBD2 (5 bases). The CDR3 runs to 16 residues. Germline assignment: CDR1 SGHRS and CDR2 YFSETQ. V gave up 4 bases and J gave up 1 base, with 14 bases separating them. The CDR3 region has the DNA TGCGCCAGCAGCCCCGGGGAGCGGATGAACACCGGGGAGCTGTTTTTT. Its translation: CASSPGERMNTGELFF.

This chain links TRBV2 with TRBJ1-4; 8 nucleotides agree with TRBD1. The J segment lost 5 bases and the V segment lost 5 bases, leaving 7 bases of the junction unmatched. This CDR3 contains 15 residues. Germline assignment: CDR1 SNHLY and CDR2 FYNNEI. CDR3 sequence: CASSSWTGTNEKLFF. CDR3 DNA sequence: TGTGCCAGCAGTAGTTGGACAGGGACCAATGAAAAACTGTTTTTT. Combining the CDR3 with reference TRBV2 and TRBJ1-4 gives the whole variable domain EPEVTQTPSHQVTQMGQEVILRCVPISNHLYFYWYRQILGQKVEFLVSFYNNEISEKSEIFDDQFSVERPDGSNFTLKIRSTKLEDSAMYFCASSSWTGTNEKLFFGSGTQLSVL.

V usage is TRBV10-3 and J usage is TRBJ2-3, with D possibly matching TRBD1 (5 bases). In germline, CDR1 is ENHRY, CDR2 SYGVKD. Trimming took off 6 bases at V and 0 bases at J, with 10 bases between the two ends. The CDR3 is made up of 14 amino acids. CDR3 residues: CAIRGVTSTDTQYF. The CDR3 DNA is TGTGCCATCAGAGGGGTTACGAGCACAGATACGCAGTATTTT.

The table lists this clonotype with a few counts. The V call is TRBV7-9, the J call TRBJ2-3; 12 bases are shared with TRBD2. The CDR3 consists of 16 residues. Trimming cost V 11 bases and J 2 bases; bases outside gene matches: 11. Germline V gene sequence: CDR1 SEHNR, CDR2 FQNEAQ (reference sequence). The DNA of the CDR3 is TGTGCCCCCAGTTTGTGGACTAGCGGGGACACAGATACGCAGTATTTT. Translating it yields CAPSLWTSGDTDTQYF.

Only a few counts were recorded for this clonotype. The chain combines TRBV29-1 with TRBJ2-3; no firm D call. V lost 2 bases and J lost 1, with 10 bases in between. Germline CDR1 is SQVTM and CDR2 is ANQGSEA. The CDR3 length is 14 residues. The chain's CDR3 is CSVERGSGTDTQYF. CDR3 sequence (DNA): TGCAGCGTTGAAAGAGGATCTGGCACAGATACGCAGTATTTT.

The rearrangement uses TRBV11-1 and TRBJ2-1, with D possibly being TRBD2 (7 bases). V dropped 0 bases and J dropped 7 bases, with 13 bases sitting between them. Germline V gives CDR1 SGHAT, CDR2 FQDESV (reference sequence). CDR3 length: 15 residues. The CDR3 DNA reads as TGTGCCAGCAGCTTAGCGGGGGGGCCTTGGAATGAGCAGTTCTTC. This encodes CASSLAGGPWNEQFF.

This clonotype was counted between two and nine times. The chain joins TRBV5-1 to TRBJ2-6; D might be TRBD2 (6 bases). Trimming removed 0 bases at V and 0 bases at J, with 13 bases between. The CDR3 length is 18 residues. Germline CDR1 is SGHRS and CDR2 is YFSETQ. The CDR3 spells CASSLGWRDLSGANVLTF. CDR3 nucleotide sequence: TGCGCCAGCAGCTTGGGATGGAGGGATCTCTCTGGGGCCAACGTCCTGACTTTC. The variable domain in full, completed from reference TRBV5-1 and TRBJ2-6, reads KAGVTQTPRYLIKTRGQQVTLSCSPISGHRSVSWYQQTPGQGLQFLFEYFSETQRNKGNFPGRFSGRQFSNSRSEMNVSTLELGDSALYLCASSLGWRDLSGANVLTFGAGSRLTVL.

This clonotype was picked up many times. DNA for the CDR3: TGTGCCAGCAGCTTAGTATGGCTGCCAGCCGATACGCAGTATTTT. This sequence encodes CASSLVWLPADTQYF. The chain is built from TRBV7-2 and TRBJ2-3; D gene ambiguous. Trimming took 1 base from V and 6 from J, leaving 14 bases between them. The CDR3 runs to 15 residues. Germline CDR1 SGHTA, CDR2 FQGNSA.

This clonotype has a handful of counts. This rearrangement joins TRBV14 to TRBJ2-2, with D unclear. The CDR3 has 13 amino acids. V lost 4 bases, J lost 3 bases, and 6 bases lay in between. Germline V gene data show CDR1 as SGHDN and CDR2 as FVKESK. CDR3 sequence: CASSLFHTGELFF. DNA of the CDR3: TGTGCCAGCAGCCTCTTTCACACCGGGGAGCTGTTTTTT.

In this sample, this clonotype turned up a few times. The chain couples TRBV24-1 to TRBJ2-1, with D tentatively TRBD2 (5 bases). Between the trimmed V and J ends, which lost 2 bases and 13 bases, there was a span of 8 bases. Per the germline V gene, CDR1 is KGHDR and CDR2 is SFDVKD. CDR3 length: 11 residues. This CDR3 is CATSDSSIQFF. The CDR3 nucleotides are TGTGCCACCAGTGATTCTAGCATCCAGTTCTTC.

This rearrangement joins TRBV5-1 to TRBJ2-7; a weak D match, TRBD2 (7 bases). The germline V gene has CDR1 SGHRS and CDR2 YFSETQ. The CDR3 sequence is 14 residues long. Trimming removed 6 bases from V and 2 bases from J, with 15 bases in between. CDR3 in amino acids: CASNPGGGAYEQYF. The CDR3 bases are TGCGCCAGCAACCCTGGAGGGGGGGCCTACGAGCAGTACTTC.

V usage is TRBV6-1 and J usage is TRBJ1-1, with TRBD1 matching over 10 bases. There are 17 residues in the CDR3. J gave up 2 bases and V 6 bases, and 12 bases lay outside the gene matches. Germline V CDR1 and CDR2: MNHNS, SASEGT. The CDR3 loop is CASSRFPGTGANTEAFF. The CDR3 DNA reads TGTGCCAGCAGCCGCTTTCCCGGGACAGGGGCAAACACTGAAGCTTTCTTT.

V and J are TRBV30 and TRBJ2-3; D is uncertain. Trimming stripped 2 bases from V and 6 bases from J, with 12 bases between. The CDR3 is made up of 13 amino acids. The germline CDR1 and CDR2 sequences are GTSNPN and SVGIG (reference sequence). The CDR3 region is CAWSHHASDTQYF. The CDR3 DNA reads TGTGCCTGGAGTCATCACGCGAGTGATACGCAGTATTTT.